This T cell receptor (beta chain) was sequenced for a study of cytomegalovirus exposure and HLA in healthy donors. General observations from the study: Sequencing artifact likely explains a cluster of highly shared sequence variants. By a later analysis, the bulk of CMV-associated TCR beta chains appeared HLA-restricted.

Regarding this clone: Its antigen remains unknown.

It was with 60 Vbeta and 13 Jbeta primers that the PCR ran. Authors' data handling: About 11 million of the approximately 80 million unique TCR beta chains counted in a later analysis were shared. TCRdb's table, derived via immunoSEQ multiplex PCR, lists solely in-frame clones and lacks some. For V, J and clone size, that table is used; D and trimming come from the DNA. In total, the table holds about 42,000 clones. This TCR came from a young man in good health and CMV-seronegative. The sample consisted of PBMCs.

The chain's CDR3 is CASTKQGAYNSPLHF. The CDR3 coding sequence is TGTGCCAGTACCAAGCAGGGTGCCTATAATTCACCCCTCCACTTT. This chain connects TRBV19 to TRBJ1-6; D might be TRBD1 (5 bases). The V gene lost 7 bases and the J gene lost 2 bases, with 12 bases spanning the gap. The CDR3 runs 15 residues. Germline lookup yields CDR1 LNHDA and CDR2 SQIVND (reference sequence).